This T cell receptor beta chain stems from a study of blood T cell repertoires in COVID-19. TCRdb's copy holds only in-frame clones and misses some; the assay was immunoSEQ multiplex PCR. The table shows roughly 240,000 clones, with roughly 86% occurring only once. Germline CDR1 and CDR2: SGHRS and YFSETQ. The CDR3 consists of 15 residues. V was shortened by 0 bases and J by 8 bases, with 14 bases between the two germline ends. The sequence was collected from a woman in her 30s who had recovered from COVID-19. The chain carries TRBV5-1 and TRBJ1-4; D call uncertain. The sequencing input was peripheral blood. CDR3: CASSLDSGPWEKLFF. CDR3 nucleotides: TGCGCCAGCAGCTTGGATTCGGGTCCCTGGGAAAAACTGTTTTTT. Based on the CDR3 plus reference TRBV5-1 and TRBJ1-4, the full variable domain is KAGVTQTPRYLIKTRGQQVTLSCSPISGHRSVSWYQQTPGQGLQFLFEYFSETQRNKGNFPGRFSGRQFSNSRSEMNVSTLELGDSALYLCASSLDSGPWEKLFFGSGTQLSVL.